This T cell receptor (beta chain) was profiled in a study of cytomegalovirus exposure and HLA in healthy donors. As concerns this clone: Its target is unknown.

The primer mix had 60 Vbeta and 13 Jbeta primers. Assay: immunoSEQ multiplex PCR; the TCRdb copy retains only in-frame clones and omits some. The repertoire holds 80,000 to 100,000 clones, with roughly 81% as singletons. Overall study findings and caveats: Only CMV serostatus was available as immune exposure information.

The V gene's germline CDR1 is SGHRS and CDR2 YFSETQ. The V gene lost 0 bases and the J gene lost 5 bases, with 9 bases spanning the gap. The CDR3 loop spans 14 amino acids. The sequenced sample was PBMCs. The J gene is TRBJ2-1, the V gene TRBV5-1, with D unclear. The origin of this receptor is a man aged 35 to 55 in good health and CMV-seronegative. DNA for the CDR3: TGCGCCAGCAGCTTGGCCGGCGGAAACAATGAGCAGTTCTTC. Translation: CASSLAGGNNEQFF.